This paragraph reports one T cell receptor (beta chain). Its antigen is still unknown. This sample is part of a study of identifying expanded T cells in peripheral blood. Healthy donors had no documented immune events, such as infections, while sampled. Study results and caveats: Differentially abundant clones: about 1.3 between replicates, roughly 16 at around 15 days, 19 to 20 at four. Across healthy donors, higher total template counts meant significantly greater approximately two-week count variance.

Sequenced by immunoSEQ multiplex PCR; TCRdb stores in-frame clones only, minus some. The table records over 75,000 clones, 88% of them present only once. Material for sequencing was blood. This receptor was obtained from a person aged 18 to 75 in good health.

For the CDR3, the DNA is TGTGCCTGGAGTGTAGCCGGGACAGAAAATTCACCCCTCCACTTT. Its translation is CAWSVAGTENSPLHF. The V call is TRBV30, the J call TRBJ1-6; 7 bases align to TRBD1. There are 15 residues in the CDR3. Germline values: CDR1 GTSNPN, CDR2 SVGIG (reference sequence). The V and J ends lost 0 bases and 7 bases, in that order; junction bases with no gene match: 6.